The 28 T cell receptor beta chains given below trace back to one sample, sequenced in a study of blood T cell repertoires in COVID-19. Measured with immunoSEQ multiplex PCR; TCRdb has only the in-frame clones, and not every one. The data show about 97,000 clones, approximately 90% seen once. Sequenced: peripheral blood. These TCRs come from a man aged 60-69 years with acute or convalescent COVID-19.

The chain is built from TRBV27 and TRBJ1-5, with TRBD1 as a possible D gene (6 bases). CDR1 MNHEY and CDR2 SMNVEV come from the germline V gene (reference sequence). Trimming stripped 5 bases from V and 4 bases from J, with 12 bases between. The CDR3 has 14 residues. This CDR3 reads CASSEGGRNQPQHF. CDR3 coding DNA: TGTGCCAGCAGTGAGGGGGGGAGGAATCAGCCCCAGCATTTT.

This chain links TRBV6-5 with TRBJ1-1, with a weak D call TRBD1 (5 bases). This CDR3 has 14 amino acids. Trimming pared 6 bases from V and 5 bases from J, leaving 16 bases between. Germline-derived CDR1 and CDR2 are MNHEY and SVGAGI. CDR3 in amino acids: CASSWGRGGTEAFF. DNA for the CDR3: TGTGCCAGCAGCTGGGGGAGGGGTGGGACTGAAGCTTTCTTT.

The J gene is TRBJ1-1, the V gene TRBV7-8, with 7 bases fitting TRBD1. The CDR3 length is 13 residues. V gave up 5 bases and J gave up 0 bases; unmatched junction bases: 0. Germline values: CDR1 SGHVS, CDR2 FQNEAQ. The CDR3 nucleotides read TGTGCCAGCAGCGGGACAGTGAACACTGAAGCTTTCTTT. Protein product: CASSGTVNTEAFF. Variable domain in full (rest from reference TRBV7-8 and TRBJ1-1): GAGVSQSPRYKVAKRGQDVALRCDPISGHVSLFWYQQALGQGPEFLTYFQNEAQLDKSGLPSDRFFAERPEGSVSTLKIQRTQQEDSAVYLCASSGTVNTEAFFGQGTRLTVV.

CDR3: CASSLLATGVINYGYTF. The CDR3 coding sequence is TGTGCCAGCAGCCTACTGGCGACAGGGGTGATTAACTATGGCTACACCTTC. J is TRBJ1-2 and V is TRBV7-9; 8 bases map to TRBD1. The CDR3 loop spans 17 amino acids. Germline-derived CDR1 and CDR2 are SEHNR and FQNEAQ (reference sequence). Losses at the gene ends were 5 bases for V and 1 base for J; bases not matched to a gene: 12.

The rearrangement joins TRBV29-1 to TRBJ1-1, with D perhaps matching TRBD1 (5 bases). This CDR3 has 15 amino acids. V dropped 4 bases and J dropped 0 bases, with 15 bases sitting between them. CDR1 is SQVTM and CDR2 is ANQGSEA in the germline V gene. Written as DNA, the CDR3 is TGCAGCGTTGCGGCGGGATGGGGGATGAACACTGAAGCTTTCTTT. Amino acid sequence: CSVAAGWGMNTEAFF. Drawing the rest from reference TRBV29-1 and TRBJ1-1, the complete variable domain is SAVISQKPSRDICQRGTSLTIQCQVDSQVTMMFWYRQQPGQSLTLIATANQGSEATYESGFVIDKFPISRPNLTFSTLTVSNMSPEDSSIYLCSVAAGWGMNTEAFFGQGTRLTVV.

The chain carries TRBV3-1 (or the pseudogene TRBV3-2) and TRBJ1-2; no definite D call. The CDR3 runs to 15 residues. Germline CDR1 LGHDT, CDR2 YNNKEL (reference sequence). Trimming took 0 bases from V and 4 from J, leaving 12 bases between them. CDR3: CASSQEPGEGYGYTF. DNA for the CDR3: TGTGCCAGCAGCCAAGAGCCCGGGGAAGGCTATGGCTACACCTTC.

A word on this clone: The junction departs from the called germline gene at one end, perhaps through a read error. The V and J genes are TRBV20-1 and TRBJ1-2, with D possibly TRBD1 on 5 matching bases. This CDR3 spans 11 amino acids. Germline V gene sequence: CDR1 DFQATT, CDR2 SNEGSKA (reference sequence). As DNA, the CDR3 is TGCAGTGCCCGCAAGGGGTGGGGGGAGGTCTTC. It translates to CSARKGWGEVF.

This clone was recorded once. J is TRBJ1-2 and V is TRBV5-1, with 8 bases aligning to TRBD1. Trimming cost V 0 bases and J 7 bases; bases outside gene matches: 8. Looked up from germline, CDR1 is SGHRS and CDR2 is YFSETQ. This CDR3 is 15 amino acids long. For the CDR3, the DNA is TGCGCCAGCAGCTTGGAGACAGGGGTTAGCGGTGGCTACACCTTC. Protein sequence: CASSLETGVSGGYTF.

The rearrangement joins TRBV5-6 to TRBJ1-1; TRBD1 might be the D (6 bases). Trimming took off 4 bases at V and 0 bases at J, with 25 bases between the two ends. The germline V gene encodes CDR1 SGHDT and CDR2 YYEEEE. This CDR3 has 19 amino acids. CDR3 coding DNA: TGTGCCAGCAGCCCAAGGGGGTTTATACTGAAGCCTATGAACACTGAAGCTTTCTTT. It specifies CASSPRGFILKPMNTEAFF.

The rearrangement uses TRBV5-4 and TRBJ2-1, with 9 bases lining up with TRBD1. The junction had 4 bases not matched to a gene; V was cut back by 2 bases and J by 4 bases. There are 15 residues in the CDR3. Looked up from germline, CDR1 is SGHNT and CDR2 is YYREEE (reference sequence). CDR3 DNA: TGTGCCAGCAGCTTCCGGGGACAGGGATACAATGAGCAGTTCTTC. This gives the protein CASSFRGQGYNEQFF.

This rearrangement joins TRBV7-2 to TRBJ2-1; TRBD1 matches 9 bases. The CDR3 contains 15 residues. Germline values: CDR1 SGHTA, CDR2 FQGNSA. J was trimmed by 4 bases and V by 5 bases; bases with no gene match: 6. CDR3 nucleotide sequence: TGTGCCAGCAGCACCCGGACAGGGGTATACAATGAGCAGTTCTTC. Translation: CASSTRTGVYNEQFF.

This clone was recorded only once. V and J are TRBV7-9 and TRBJ1-2; 12 bases are shared with TRBD1. J gave up 7 bases and V 3 bases, and 9 bases lay outside the gene matches. This CDR3 comprises 16 residues. Germline-derived CDR1 and CDR2 are SEHNR and FQNEAQ (reference sequence). CDR3 protein: CASSFGLGTGGIGYTF. Here the CDR3 DNA reads TGTGCCAGCAGCTTTGGATTGGGGACAGGGGGCATTGGCTACACCTTC.

This CDR3 reads CASSLAQGRLYTF. CDR3 bases: TGTGCCAGCAGCTTGGCACAGGGCCGGCTCTACACCTTC. The chain is built from TRBV5-4 and TRBJ1-2; D might be TRBD1 (6 bases). Trimming took 0 bases from V and 10 from J, leaving 13 bases between them. The germline gives CDR1 SGHNT, CDR2 YYREEE (reference sequence). The CDR3 contains 13 residues.

J is TRBJ1-4 and V is TRBV5-1, with a tentative D call TRBD1 (5 bases). The CDR3 spans 19 residues. Trimming left V 4 bases short and J 2 bases short, with 24 bases between. Germline loops: CDR1 SGHRS, CDR2 YFSETQ. The CDR3 region has the DNA TGCGCCAGCAGCCGCGATCCTGACAGTCGGCTCTCGACTAATGAAAAACTGTTTTTT. Protein sequence: CASSRDPDSRLSTNEKLFF.

The chain has TRBV6-4 and TRBJ2-2, with TRBD1 matching over 8 bases. With V trimmed by 0 bases and J by 0 bases, 6 bases remained unmatched. Germline CDR1 and CDR2: MRHNA and SNTAGT. The CDR3 length is 18 residues. CDR3 sequence reads: CASSDSIPGQANTGELFF. As DNA, the CDR3 is TGTGCCAGCAGTGACTCTATACCGGGACAGGCGAACACCGGGGAGCTGTTTTTT.

V is TRBV5-1 and J is TRBJ2-5, with 7 bases identical to TRBD1. J was trimmed by 5 bases and V by 2 bases; bases with no gene match: 6. Germline values: CDR1 SGHRS, CDR2 YFSETQ. The CDR3 has 14 residues. CDR3 loop: CASSFGDREETQYF. CDR3 in DNA: TGCGCCAGCAGCTTCGGCGACAGGGAGGAGACCCAGTACTTC.

The V call is TRBV5-4, the J call TRBJ1-1; 8 nucleotides align to TRBD1. The V and J ends lost 5 bases and 5 bases, in that order; junction bases with no gene match: 11. The CDR3 has 15 residues. Germline V gene lookup returns CDR1 SGHNT and CDR2 YYREEE (reference sequence). CDR3 nucleotide sequence: TGTGCCAGCAGTTTCGGGACAGGTAGTTATACTGAAGCTTTCTTT. This encodes CASSFGTGSYTEAFF.

The chain couples TRBV19 to TRBJ1-1; D gene ambiguous. CDR1 and CDR2 from the germline V gene are LNHDA and SQIVND (reference sequence). The CDR3 consists of 13 residues. V lost 6 bases, J lost 1 base, and 9 bases lay in between. CDR3 DNA sequence: TGTGCCAGTAGGCACAGACCGAACACTGAAGCTTTCTTT. This gives the protein CASRHRPNTEAFF.

The chain combines TRBV5-5 with TRBJ1-2; 12 nucleotides line up with TRBD1. The CDR3 is made up of 15 amino acids. CDR1 and CDR2 (germline): SGHKS, YYEKEE (reference sequence). V shed 3 bases, J shed 5 bases, and the junction held 5 bases outside the gene matches. The CDR3 reads CASSSPGQGAYGYTF. CDR3 coding DNA: TGTGCCAGCAGCTCACCGGGACAGGGGGCTTATGGCTACACCTTC.

The chain carries TRBV2 and TRBJ1-1; tentatively, D is TRBD1 (6 bases). The CDR3 extends over 14 amino acids. Trimming stripped 5 bases from V and 4 bases from J, with 14 bases between. Looked up from germline, CDR1 is SNHLY and CDR2 is FYNNEI. The CDR3 here is CASSPHRVGTEAFF. As DNA, the CDR3 is TGTGCCAGCAGTCCCCACAGGGTTGGCACTGAAGCTTTCTTT.

The chain recombines TRBV5-1 with TRBJ1-1, with D unclear. Germline V gene sequence: CDR1 SGHRS, CDR2 YFSETQ. Trimming cost V 1 base and J 0 bases, with 4 bases left between them. The CDR3 has 13 residues. For the CDR3, the DNA is TGCGCCAGCAGCTTGTATCTGAACACTGAAGCTTTCTTT. Its translation is CASSLYLNTEAFF.

Regarding this clone: At the DNA level, this CDR3 is encoded by other sequences in the same sample as well. The chain combines TRBV5-1 with TRBJ1-1; 8 bases are shared with TRBD1. Germline V gene data show CDR1 as SGHRS and CDR2 as YFSETQ. This CDR3 is 14 amino acids long. After removal of 4 bases from V and 2 bases from J, the junction contained 4 bases not matched to a gene. The CDR3 protein is CASSLDRANTEAFF. The CDR3 nucleotides are TGCGCCAGCAGCCTGGACAGGGCCAACACTGAAGCTTTCTTT. The complete variable domain, with remaining parts taken from reference TRBV5-1 and TRBJ1-1, reads KAGVTQTPRYLIKTRGQQVTLSCSPISGHRSVSWYQQTPGQGLQFLFEYFSETQRNKGNFPGRFSGRQFSNSRSEMNVSTLELGDSALYLCASSLDRANTEAFFGQGTRLTVV.

J is TRBJ1-1 and V is TRBV9, with TRBD1 identical over 7 bases. This CDR3 comprises 13 residues. The J segment lost 4 bases and the V segment lost 4 bases, leaving 4 bases of the junction unmatched. The germline gives CDR1 SGDLS, CDR2 YYNGEE. The chain's CDR3 is CASSPDRATEAFF. The CDR3 nucleotides read TGTGCCAGCAGCCCCGACAGGGCCACTGAAGCTTTCTTT. The full variable domain, its missing parts supplied by reference TRBV9 and TRBJ1-1, is DSGVTQTPKHLITATGQRVTLRCSPRSGDLSVYWYQQSLDQGLQFLIQYYNGEERAKGNILERFSAQQFPDLHSELNLSSLELGDSALYFCASSPDRATEAFFGQGTRLTVV.

The chain links TRBV4-1 to TRBJ1-5; a weak D match, TRBD1 (6 bases). Germline values: CDR1 MGHRA, CDR2 YSYEKL. The CDR3 extends over 18 amino acids. Trimming stripped 4 bases from V and 1 base from J, with 20 bases between. CDR3 DNA sequence: TGCGCCAGCAGCCCAGTACTCTCACAGGGATGGAGCAATCAGCCCCAGCATTTT. Translating it yields CASSPVLSQGWSNQPQHF.

V gene TRBV7-2 combines with J gene TRBJ2-5; maybe TRBD1 (5 bases). The V end lost 0 bases, the J end lost 7 bases, and 12 bases lay between the germline ends. Germline V CDR1 and CDR2: SGHTA, FQGNSA. The CDR3 is made up of 14 amino acids. CDR3 in DNA: TGTGCCAGCAGCTTAGCAGGGGATGAAGGGACCCAGTACTTC. Amino acids: CASSLAGDEGTQYF.

The chain is built from TRBV7-8 and TRBJ1-6; TRBD1 matches at 10 bases. V shed 2 bases, J shed 8 bases, and the junction held 6 bases outside the gene matches. From germline, CDR1 is SGHVS and CDR2 FQNEAQ. CDR3 size: 16 residues. The CDR3 DNA sequence: TGTGCCAGCAGCTTAAACGCCGGGACAGGGGATTCACCCCTCCACTTT. This translates into CASSLNAGTGDSPLHF.

The V gene is TRBV7-9, the J gene TRBJ1-6; 9 positions agree with TRBD1. Unmatched junction bases numbered 8, after V lost 8 bases and J lost 6 bases. The CDR3 contains 15 residues. CDR1 is SEHNR and CDR2 is FQNEAQ in the germline V gene (reference sequence). The CDR3 loop reads CASHLGQGRNSPLHF. CDR3 DNA: TGTGCCAGCCATTTGGGACAGGGACGTAATTCACCCCTCCACTTT.

J is TRBJ2-3 and V is TRBV6-2 or TRBV6-3, with a possible D match to TRBD2 (5 bases). Germline V gene sequence: CDR1 MNHEY, CDR2 SVGEGT. The CDR3 extends over 15 amino acids. The V and J ends lost 2 bases and 2 bases respectively, with 11 bases between them. Written as DNA, the CDR3 is TGTGCCAGCAGTTACGAAGCGGAAGTCACAGATACGCAGTATTTT. Translated, it gives CASSYEAEVTDTQYF.